This T cell receptor (beta chain) was sequenced for a study of T cells in Graves' hyperthyroidism and ophthalmopathy. Findings and caveats of the study: The majority of expanded thyroid clonotypes above 0.001 also appeared in blood. Ophthalmopathy was predicted by the model a median of roughly 6.6 months ahead of onset.

Using RNA transcripts as the source, TCR beta CDR3 regions were amplified. The study used the HTBI primer set for a first-round RT-PCR of the TCR CDR3. TCRdb re-called the multiplex PCR reads with MiXCR, one entry per CDR3 protein. The sample includes about 770,000 distinct CDR3 sequences, around 20% of them seen just once. There are a few counts of this clonotype. The antigen remains unidentified. The clonotype originates from a woman in her fifties or sixties with Graves' hyperthyroidism that later progressed to Graves' ophthalmopathy. Sequenced material: blood.

The CDR3 loop reads CANKGQGVYNEQFF. CDR3 bases: TGTGCCAACAAGGGACAGGGGGTCTACAATGAGCAGTTCTTC. V is TRBV2 and J is TRBJ2-1; 11 nucleotides agree with TRBD1. Germline loops: CDR1 SNHLY, CDR2 FYNNEI. The V segment lost 10 bases and the J segment 3 bases; nucleotides outside the gene matches: 5. The length of the CDR3 is 14 residues.